These T cell receptor beta chains were read from a single sample in a study of liver allograft versus peripheral blood T cells. TCRdb independently ran MiXCR on the reads; one entry per CDR3 protein. This table has roughly 2,700 distinct CDR3 sequences, around 15% appearing once. These receptors originate from a human patient who had a liver transplant. Some T cells may be provided by the graft donor. CDR3s include the opening cysteine and the closing phenylalanine or tryptophan. A D gene is named only where the DNA matches it firmly. Some rows mark clone size as missing; the rest say once, few, many or name a class of expanded clone.

J: TRBJ2-3; D: TRBD1; V: TRBV11-3; size: NA; DNA: TGTGCCAGCAGCTCCCGGACAGGGGACACAGATACGCAGTATTTT; CDR3: CASSSRTGDTDTQYF
J: TRBJ2-2; D: NA; V: TRBV9; size: medium-sized; DNA: TGTGCCAGCAGGACCCACCCGGAGGACGGGGAGCTGTTTTTT; CDR3: CASRTHPEDGELFF
J: TRBJ2-7; D: NA; V: TRBV15; size: medium-sized; DNA: TGTGCCACCAGCCGGGACACCCTCTCCTACGAGCAGTACTTC; CDR3: CATSRDTLSYEQYF
J: TRBJ2-7; D: NA; V: TRBV19; size: NA; DNA: TGTGCCACCTCGCCTTCTTCCTACGAGCAGTACTTC; CDR3: CATSPSSYEQYF
J: TRBJ2-1; D: TRBD2; V: TRBV5-6; size: medium-sized; DNA: TGTGCCAGCAGCTTGGTTAGCGGGAGGGGTTACGATGAGCAGTTCTTC; CDR3: CASSLVSGRGYDEQFF
J: TRBJ1-5; D: NA; V: TRBV20-1; size: medium-sized; DNA: TGCAGTGCTATTACAGACAGTGGGAGCAATCAGCCCCAGCATTTT; CDR3: CSAITDSGSNQPQHF
J: TRBJ1-5; D: NA; V: TRBV19; size: medium-sized; DNA: TGTGCCAGTAGTATCACCTGGCAGCCCCAGCATTTT; CDR3: CASSITWQPQHF
J: TRBJ2-1; D: NA; V: TRBV19; size: medium-sized; DNA: TGTGCCAGTAGGGAGAGGAATGAGCAGTTCTTC; CDR3: CASRERNEQFF
J: TRBJ1-3; D: TRBD1; V: TRBV10-3; size: large; DNA: TGTGCCATCAGTGCCGCCGGTGGGACAGGGGCTAGAAACACCATATATTTT; CDR3: CAISAAGGTGARNTIYF
J: TRBJ2-3; D: NA; V: TRBV19; size: NA; DNA: TGTGCCAGTAGCATAGGACAGGGAGCGGGAGATAAGCAGTATTTT; CDR3: CASSIGQGAGDKQYF
J: TRBJ1-5; D: NA; V: TRBV19; size: medium-sized; DNA: TGTGCCAGTAGTATTCCGGGGGCACAGCCCCAGCATTTT; CDR3: CASSIPGAQPQHF
J: TRBJ1-3; D: NA; V: TRBV27; size: medium-sized; DNA: TGTGCCAGCAGGGACTCTGGAAACACCATATATTTT; CDR3: CASRDSGNTIYF
J: TRBJ2-2; D: NA; V: TRBV18; size: medium-sized; DNA: TGTGCCAGCTCACTAGATCGCTTGCCAGGCGGGGAGCTGTTTTTT; CDR3: CASSLDRLPGGELFF
J: TRBJ2-3; D: TRBD2; V: TRBV6-2/TRBV6-3; size: NA; DNA: TGTGCCAGCAGTCTTACTAGCGGGGACAACACAGATACGCAGTATTTT; CDR3: CASSLTSGDNTDTQYF
J: TRBJ2-7; D: NA; V: TRBV30; size: medium-sized; DNA: TGTGCCTGGAGGTGGCAGCCATCGAACGAGCAGTACTTC; CDR3: CAWRWQPSNEQYF
J: TRBJ2-3; D: NA; V: TRBV10-1; size: medium-sized; DNA: TGCGCCAGCAGTGAATCCAGCGGAAACACAGATACGCAGTATTTT; CDR3: CASSESSGNTDTQYF
J: TRBJ2-3; D: NA; V: TRBV28; size: medium-sized; DNA: TGTGCCAGCAGTTTCCCCGTCGGTAGCGCAGATACGCAGTATTTT; CDR3: CASSFPVGSADTQYF
J: TRBJ1-6; D: NA; V: TRBV6-5; size: medium-sized; DNA: TGTGCCAGCAGAGGACAGTATAATTCACCCCTCCACTTT; CDR3: CASRGQYNSPLHF
J: TRBJ1-1; D: NA; V: TRBV5-6; size: NA; DNA: TGTGCCAGCAGCCTAACAGGGAGGATCACTGAAGCTTTCTTT; CDR3: CASSLTGRITEAFF
J: TRBJ2-1; D: NA; V: TRBV3-1; size: NA; DNA: TGTGCCAGCAGCCAAGTTGTCTGCAACAATGAGCAGTTCTTC; CDR3: CASSQVVCNNEQFF
J: TRBJ1-1; D: NA; V: TRBV19; size: few; DNA: TGTGCCAGTAACTCGCTTCATGTGCCTACAGGGAGGACTGAAGCTTTCTTT; CDR3: CASNSLHVPTGRTEAFF
J: TRBJ2-1; D: NA; V: TRBV6-5; size: medium-sized; DNA: TGTGCCAGCAGTTACTCGATTACGCCTGGCAATGAGCAGTTCTTC; CDR3: CASSYSITPGNEQFF
J: TRBJ1-2; D: NA; V: TRBV24-1; size: large; DNA: TGTGCCACCAGTGGCCCCGACCTAAGAACAGACTACTACACCTTC; CDR3: CATSGPDLRTDYYTF
J: TRBJ1-2; D: NA; V: TRBV18; size: large; DNA: TGTGCCAGCTCACAATCCAGGACCTCTAACTATGGCTACACCTTC; CDR3: CASSQSRTSNYGYTF
J: TRBJ1-3; D: NA; V: TRBV3-1; size: NA; DNA: TGTGCCAGCAGCCCAGTGAGCTCTGGAAACACCATATATTTT; CDR3: CASSPVSSGNTIYF
J: TRBJ2-7; D: TRBD2; V: TRBV28; size: NA; DNA: TGTGCCAGCAGTTATAGCGGGGGGGGCGAGCAGTACTTC; CDR3: CASSYSGGGEQYF
J: TRBJ1-3; D: NA; V: TRBV11-2; size: medium-sized; DNA: TGTGCCAGCAGCCGTCCCACTGGCGGAAACACCATATATTTT; CDR3: CASSRPTGGNTIYF
J: TRBJ1-2; D: NA; V: TRBV27; size: medium-sized; DNA: TGTGCCAGCAGTTTAGGGGGGTCCCCCAACTATGGCTACACCTTC; CDR3: CASSLGGSPNYGYTF
J: TRBJ1-5; D: NA; V: TRBV30; size: medium-sized; DNA: TGTGCCTGGAGTGTAAGTGGGGAACAGCCCCAGCATTTT; CDR3: CAWSVSGEQPQHF
J: TRBJ1-2; D: NA; V: TRBV5-6; size: medium-sized; DNA: TGTGCCAGCACCCTGGGTTATAGGGGCTCGAACTATGGCTACACCTTC; CDR3: CASTLGYRGSNYGYTF
J: TRBJ2-3; D: TRBD2; V: TRBV20-1; size: medium-sized; DNA: TGCAGTGCTGCTCCGGTAGCGGGAGACGGTTCGGATACGCAGTATTTT; CDR3: CSAAPVAGDGSDTQYF
J: TRBJ2-3; D: TRBD1; V: TRBV27; size: few; DNA: TGTGCCAGCAGCCTCCGGCACAGGGGTGTTTCCACAGATACGCAGTATTTT; CDR3: CASSLRHRGVSTDTQYF
J: TRBJ2-5; D: NA; V: TRBV18; size: few; DNA: TGTGCCAGCTCACCAGGCGGACAAGAGACCCAGTACTTC; CDR3: CASSPGGQETQYF
J: TRBJ1-6; D: TRBD1; V: TRBV28; size: medium-sized; DNA: TGTGCCAGCAGTTTGGGGCCGGGACAGCTAAATTCACCCCTCCACTTT; CDR3: CASSLGPGQLNSPLHF
J: TRBJ1-6; D: NA; V: TRBV3-1; size: medium-sized; DNA: TGTGCCAGCAGCCAAGTGGGGGCGAGTGGTAATTCACCCCTCCACTTT; CDR3: CASSQVGASGNSPLHF
J: TRBJ2-1; D: NA; V: TRBV14; size: medium-sized; DNA: TGTGCCAGCAGCCAAAGGGACACCGGCCATGAGCAGTTCTTC; CDR3: CASSQRDTGHEQFF
J: TRBJ2-1; D: NA; V: TRBV15; size: medium-sized; DNA: TGTGCCACCAGAGGGTACAATGAGCAGTTCTTC; CDR3: CATRGYNEQFF
J: TRBJ2-7; D: TRBD2; V: TRBV5-5; size: NA; DNA: TGTGCCAGCAGCTTGGGCGGGGGGGCTGTCTACGAGCAGTACTTC; CDR3: CASSLGGGAVYEQYF
J: TRBJ1-2; D: NA; V: TRBV7-9; size: medium-sized; DNA: TGTGCCAGCAGCTTAGCGGGGGACTATGGCTACACCTTC; CDR3: CASSLAGDYGYTF
J: TRBJ1-5; D: NA; V: TRBV18; size: medium-sized; DNA: TGTGCCAGCTCTCCAGGGTTCAATCAGCCCCAGCATTTT; CDR3: CASSPGFNQPQHF
J: TRBJ1-5; D: NA; V: TRBV24-1; size: medium-sized; DNA: TGTGCCACCAGTGATTTAAAAGGGGCTCAACAGCCCCAGCATTTT; CDR3: CATSDLKGAQQPQHF
J: TRBJ2-2; D: NA; V: TRBV7-9; size: NA; DNA: TGTGCCAGCAGCCCGAACACCGGGGAGCTGTTTTTT; CDR3: CASSPNTGELFF
J: TRBJ1-2; D: NA; V: TRBV9; size: medium-sized; DNA: TGTGCCAGCAGCGGAGATGGGTGGGGCTATGGCTACACCTTC; CDR3: CASSGDGWGYGYTF
J: TRBJ2-3; D: NA; V: TRBV20-1; size: few; DNA: TGCAGTGCCCGACCAGGGGTTGGCACAGATACGCAGTATTTT; CDR3: CSARPGVGTDTQYF
J: TRBJ2-2; D: TRBD2; V: TRBV20-1; size: few; DNA: TGCAGTGCTAGAAGGGCTAGCGGGACGAACACCGGGGAGCTGTTTTTT; CDR3: CSARRASGTNTGELFF
J: TRBJ2-7; D: TRBD1; V: TRBV29-1; size: large; DNA: TGCAGCGTTGTTGGACAGGGTCACGTCGAGCAGTACTTC; CDR3: CSVVGQGHVEQYF
J: TRBJ1-4; D: NA; V: TRBV24-1; size: medium-sized; DNA: TGTGCCACCAGTGATTTTGACCGGGATTCGACGGCTAATGAAAAACTGTTTTTT; CDR3: CATSDFDRDSTANEKLFF